Below are 32 T cell receptor beta chains sequenced from a single sample in a study of blood T cell repertoires in COVID-19 (dated by TCRdb to the early 2020s). The library relied on the immunoSEQ multiplex PCR assay. TCRdb stores this immuneACCESS table with in-frame sequences only. Part of the clones is absent; in the studies checked, under half of the shortfall reflects unresolved V genes, and no reason is known for the rest. Across this sample there are 9,500 to 15,000 clones, with 90% seen only once. Roughly 13% of the sample comes from the top ten. Sequencing used peripheral blood. Every receptor here comes from a man between 65 and 85 years old with active COVID-19.

The J gene is TRBJ1-4, the V gene TRBV9, with TRBD1 identical over 8 bases. Germline CDR1 reads SGDLS; CDR2 reads YYNGEE. The CDR3 runs 13 residues. V dropped 3 bases and J dropped 6; count of bases not matched to a gene: 1. CDR3 sequence: CASSGQGYEKLFF. The DNA of the CDR3 is TGTGCCAGCAGCGGACAGGGGTATGAAAAACTGTTTTTT.

CDR3 protein: CAWRQGIYGYTF. The CDR3 DNA reads as TGTGCCTGGCGGCAGGGTATCTATGGCTACACCTTC. The rearrangement joins TRBV30 to TRBJ1-2; a possible D gene is TRBD1 (5 bases). Germline loops: CDR1 GTSNPN, CDR2 SVGIG (reference sequence). V was shortened by 5 bases and J by 4 bases, with 11 bases between the two germline ends. The CDR3 is made up of 12 amino acids. Combining the CDR3 with reference TRBV30 and TRBJ1-2 gives the whole variable domain SQTIHQWPATLVQPVGSPLSLECTVEGTSNPNLYWYRQAAGRGLQLLFYSVGIGQISSEVPQNLSASRPQDRQFILSSKKLLLSDSGFYLCAWRQGIYGYTFGSGTRLTVV.

The chain has TRBV11-3 and TRBJ2-1; D is unresolved. The CDR3 is 12 residues long. V gave up 6 bases and J gave up 3 bases, with 6 bases separating them. CDR1 is SGHNT and CDR2 is YENEEA in the germline V gene. In DNA form, the CDR3 reads TGTGCCAGCAGTGGCAGCTACAATGAGCAGTTCTTC. Translated: CASSGSYNEQFF.

This clone was counted a single time. The chain recombines TRBV6-5 with TRBJ2-4; 7 nucleotides align to TRBD2. The CDR3 consists of 15 residues. Germline lookup yields CDR1 MNHEY and CDR2 SVGAGI. The junction had 5 bases not matched to a gene; V was cut back by 6 bases and J by 0 bases. The CDR3 spells CASRRTRLAKNIQYF. DNA of the CDR3: TGTGCCAGCAGGCGGACTAGGCTAGCCAAAAACATTCAGTACTTC.

The gene calls are TRBV9 and TRBJ2-1; 14 bases align to TRBD2. With V trimmed by 8 bases and J by 12 bases, 16 bases remained unmatched. The CDR3 is made up of 16 amino acids. CDR1 is SGDLS and CDR2 is YYNGEE in the germline V gene. The CDR3 nucleotides read TGTGCCAGTTCTGGGACTAGCGGGGGTGGTCTTAGGCGGCAGTTCTTC. It codes for CASSGTSGGGLRRQFF.

In its sample, this clone was seen a few times. This chain uses TRBV6-5 with TRBJ2-5, with 7 nucleotides matching TRBD1. Per the germline V gene, CDR1 is MNHEY and CDR2 is SVGAGI. This CDR3 region has 15 residues. V trimming: 6 bases; J trimming: 4 bases; junction bases outside the gene matches: 11. CDR3 sequence: CASSHADRVAETQYF. In DNA, the CDR3 is TGTGCCAGCAGCCACGCCGACAGGGTGGCAGAGACCCAGTACTTC.

This chain links TRBV10-3 with TRBJ2-3; possibly TRBD1 for D (5 bases). Trimming cost V 6 bases and J 6 bases, with 10 bases left between them. The length of the CDR3 is 12 residues. Germline CDR1 and CDR2: ENHRY and SYGVKD. The chain's CDR3 is CAIRKGSDTQYF. In DNA form, the CDR3 reads TGTGCCATCAGGAAGGGGTCGGATACGCAGTATTTT.

The V and J genes are TRBV21-1 and TRBJ2-2; the table assigns TRBD1, which was not confirmed against the DNA. TRBV21-1 is marked as a pseudogene. The CDR3 totals 15 residues. The DNA of the CDR3 is TGTGCCAAACCTCAGGGACAGGTGGCCACCGGGGAGCTGTTTTTT. Amino acid sequence: CAKPQGQVATGELFF.

This rearrangement joins TRBV7-2 to TRBJ2-7, with 7 bases that match TRBD2. This CDR3 contains 14 residues. V was pared by 4 bases and J by 0 bases, with 3 bases of the junction left unmatched. Germline V lookup: CDR1 SGHTA, CDR2 FQGNSA. The CDR3 nucleotides read TGTGCCAGCAGCTCACTAGCGCACTCCTACGAGCAGTACTTC. The encoded protein is CASSSLAHSYEQYF.

This clone was detected once. This chain uses TRBV6-1 with TRBJ2-7; maybe TRBD2 (5 bases). The germline gives CDR1 MNHNS, CDR2 SASEGT. The V and J ends lost 4 bases and 2 bases respectively, with 21 bases between them. This CDR3 has 17 amino acids. The CDR3 reads CASSARVNSGSPYEQYF. The CDR3 nucleotides are TGTGCCAGCAGTGCCCGGGTGAATTCGGGGAGTCCCTACGAGCAGTACTTC.

The DNA of the CDR3 is TGTGCCAGCAGCTTTCTAGCGGGAGGGCCCTTAAACGAGCAGTACTTC. The encoded protein is CASSFLAGGPLNEQYF. The chain employs TRBV5-4 and TRBJ2-7; 12 nucleotides agree with TRBD2. The CDR3 totals 16 residues. V shed 2 bases and J 5 bases; nucleotides not matched to a gene: 8. Germline-derived CDR1 and CDR2 are SGHNT and YYREEE (reference sequence).

The J gene is TRBJ2-7, the V gene TRBV7-9; D call uncertain. Trimming removed 2 bases at V and 5 bases at J, with 4 bases between. Germline assignment: CDR1 SEHNR and CDR2 FQNEAQ (reference sequence). The CDR3 runs to 11 residues. The CDR3 protein is CASSLPDEQYF. CDR3 in DNA: TGTGCCAGCAGCTTACCCGACGAGCAGTACTTC.

The rearrangement uses TRBV6-5 and TRBJ1-5; D might be TRBD1 (5 bases). The CDR3 sequence is 14 residues long. Germline loops: CDR1 MNHEY, CDR2 SVGAGI. V lost 8 bases and J lost 9, with 20 bases in between. This CDR3 reads CASRTERGSGPQHF. The CDR3 DNA sequence: TGTGCCAGCCGGACCGAAAGGGGTTCGGGGCCCCAGCATTTT.

The rearrangement joins TRBV10-3 to TRBJ2-3; TRBD2 agrees at 11 bases. The V gene's germline CDR1 is ENHRY and CDR2 SYGVKD. Trimming removed 8 bases from V and 4 bases from J; junction bases left unmatched: 8. The CDR3 is made up of 15 amino acids. Written as DNA, the CDR3 is TGTGCCATCGGTACGACTAGCGGGGTACCAGATACGCAGTATTTT. Its translation: CAIGTTSGVPDTQYF.

The table lists this clone with a few counts. This chain joins TRBV10-3 and TRBJ2-1, with a possible D match to TRBD2 (6 bases). The ends were cut back, 5 bases at V and 8 bases at J, with 10 bases in the middle. CDR3 length equals 12 residues. CDR1 is ENHRY, CDR2 SYGVKD, per germline. CDR3 sequence (DNA): TGTGCCATCAGTTCGACGGGGGATGAGCAGTTCTTC. Translation: CAISSTGDEQFF.

The chain recombines TRBV2 with TRBJ1-6; D perhaps matches TRBD1 (5 bases). The CDR3 loop spans 15 amino acids. The ends were cut back, 1 base at V and 9 bases at J, with 13 bases in the middle. The germline V gene encodes CDR1 SNHLY and CDR2 FYNNEI. The CDR3 coding sequence is TGTGCCAGCAGTGAAGTCGTAGGGGTGGGTTCACCCCTCCACTTT. It yields the protein CASSEVVGVGSPLHF.

Notes on this clone: Other nucleotide sequences from this sample produce the same CDR3. This rearrangement joins TRBV19 to TRBJ1-1; D possibly corresponds to TRBD1 (5 bases). Germline CDR1 reads LNHDA; CDR2 reads SQIVND (reference sequence). The CDR3 covers 14 residues. V lost 7 bases and J 5 bases, leaving 17 bases between the germline ends. The CDR3 region is CASIPGGERTEAFF. The CDR3 nucleotides are TGTGCCAGTATCCCCGGGGGGGAAAGGACTGAAGCTTTCTTT.

This chain connects TRBV7-3 to TRBJ2-3, with 9 bases aligning to TRBD1. The CDR3 totals 14 residues. Losses at the gene ends were 5 bases for V and 5 bases for J; bases not matched to a gene: 5. Germline CDR1 reads SGHTA; CDR2 reads FQGTGA. The CDR3 sequence is CASSPRQGGDTQYF. Here the CDR3 DNA reads TGTGCCAGCAGCCCTCGACAGGGGGGAGATACGCAGTATTTT.

This clone was seen once. The chain recombines TRBV9 with TRBJ1-2; 12 bases match TRBD1. Germline trimming cut 4 bases from V and 7 bases from J; bases unmatched to any gene: 8. The CDR3 extends over 15 amino acids. Per germline, CDR1 SGDLS and CDR2 YYNGEE. The CDR3 protein is CASSPPGQGAFGYTF. In nucleotides, the CDR3 is TGTGCCAGCAGCCCTCCGGGACAGGGGGCGTTTGGCTACACCTTC.

V is TRBV5-1 and J is TRBJ2-7; TRBD2 matches at 13 bases. Germline trimming cut 3 bases from V and 2 bases from J; bases unmatched to any gene: 2. Germline loops: CDR1 SGHRS, CDR2 YFSETQ. The CDR3 spans 15 residues. CDR3 DNA: TGCGCCAGCAGCTCGGGACTAGCGGGGACCTACGAGCAGTACTTC. Residues: CASSSGLAGTYEQYF. Full variable domain (outside the CDR3, taken from reference TRBV5-1 and TRBJ2-7): KAGVTQTPRYLIKTRGQQVTLSCSPISGHRSVSWYQQTPGQGLQFLFEYFSETQRNKGNFPGRFSGRQFSNSRSEMNVSTLELGDSALYLCASSSGLAGTYEQYFGPGTRLTVT.

The chain carries TRBV2 and TRBJ1-1; D remains unclear. Germline loops: CDR1 SNHLY, CDR2 FYNNEI. CDR3 size: 13 residues. The ends were cut back, 8 bases at V and 4 bases at J, with 14 bases in the middle. The CDR3 nucleotides are TGTGCCAGCCTCCTCAACACGGGCACTGAAGCTTTCTTT. Translating gives CASLLNTGTEAFF.

The gene calls are TRBV3-1 (or the pseudogene TRBV3-2) and TRBJ1-2; possibly TRBD1 for D (6 bases). V was cut by 4 bases and J by 7 bases, with 10 bases left in between. This CDR3 is 12 amino acids long. CDR1 is LGHDT and CDR2 is YNNKEL in the germline V gene (reference sequence). CDR3 protein: CASSPLGAGYTF. CDR3 bases: TGTGCCAGCAGCCCCTTGGGGGCTGGCTACACCTTC.

The rearrangement uses TRBV30 and TRBJ1-1; no clear D. The ends were cut back, 7 bases at V and 0 bases at J, with 9 bases in the middle. The CDR3 has 12 residues. Germline V gene lookup returns CDR1 GTSNPN and CDR2 SVGIG (reference sequence). The CDR3 DNA is TGTGCCTTTGGCTCCATGAACACTGAAGCTTTCTTT. Protein: CAFGSMNTEAFF. Filled out from reference TRBV30 and TRBJ1-1, the complete variable domain reads SQTIHQWPATLVQPVGSPLSLECTVEGTSNPNLYWYRQAAGRGLQLLFYSVGIGQISSEVPQNLSASRPQDRQFILSSKKLLLSDSGFYLCAFGSMNTEAFFGQGTRLTVV.

This clone was seen only once. This chain joins TRBV6-5 and TRBJ2-5; TRBD1 might be the D (6 bases). Germline assignment: CDR1 MNHEY and CDR2 SVGAGI. The CDR3 runs to 14 residues. Trimming stripped 6 bases from V and 4 bases from J, with 15 bases between. The CDR3 reads CASSQLDSRETQYF. For the CDR3, the DNA is TGTGCCAGCAGCCAGCTGGACAGCCGAGAGACCCAGTACTTC.

The chain joins TRBV27 to TRBJ1-1; TRBD1 matches 9 bases. This CDR3 contains 17 residues. Germline values: CDR1 MNHEY, CDR2 SMNVEV (reference sequence). V dropped 2 bases and J dropped 4; count of bases not matched to a gene: 11. CDR3 sequence: CASSLNPQGARGTEAFF. The DNA of the CDR3 is TGTGCCAGCAGTTTAAACCCACAGGGGGCACGAGGCACTGAAGCTTTCTTT.

This sequence joins TRBV30 and TRBJ1-1; the match to TRBD1 covers 7 bases. Germline loops: CDR1 GTSNPN, CDR2 SVGIG (reference sequence). The CDR3 has 14 residues. V gave up 5 bases and J gave up 1 base; unmatched junction bases: 7. The CDR3 spells CAWSRGQQNTEAFF. For the CDR3, the DNA is TGTGCCTGGTCGAGGGGACAGCAGAACACTGAAGCTTTCTTT.

This rearrangement joins TRBV19 to TRBJ1-3; D not certain. The V gene's germline CDR1 is LNHDA and CDR2 SQIVND (reference sequence). Trimming stripped 6 bases from V and 0 bases from J, with 6 bases between. The CDR3 covers 13 residues. CDR3 sequence: CASSRGSGNTIYF. The CDR3 DNA reads as TGTGCCAGTAGCCGCGGCTCTGGAAACACCATATATTTT. Full variable domain (missing parts from reference TRBV19 and TRBJ1-3): DGGITQSPKYLFRKEGQNVTLSCEQNLNHDAMYWYRQDPGQGLRLIYYSQIVNDFQKGDIAEGYSVSREKKESFPLTVTSAQKNPTAFYLCASSRGSGNTIYFGEGSWLTVV.

The V gene is TRBV30, the J gene TRBJ2-2, with 12 bases identical to TRBD1. J lost 7 bases, V lost 8 bases, and 8 bases had no gene match. In germline, CDR1 is GTSNPN, CDR2 SVGIG (reference sequence). CDR3 length: 14 residues. CDR3 in DNA: TGTGCCAGTACCGGGACAGGGGGCATCGGGGAGCTGTTTTTT. Its translation: CASTGTGGIGELFF.

The chain carries TRBV2 and TRBJ1-3; D unresolved. Trimming left V 7 bases short and J 0 bases short, with 10 bases between. CDR1 and CDR2 (germline): SNHLY, FYNNEI. The CDR3 sequence is 14 residues long. The CDR3 sequence: CASKMSRSGNTIYF. Written as DNA, the CDR3 is TGTGCCAGCAAGATGAGCCGCTCTGGAAACACCATATATTTT.

The V call is TRBV7-2, the J call TRBJ1-2; TRBD1 matches 8 bases. This CDR3 region has 13 residues. After removal of 5 bases from V and 4 bases from J, the junction contained 3 bases not matched to a gene. Germline values: CDR1 SGHTA, CDR2 FQGNSA. The CDR3 nucleotides are TGTGCCAGCAGCGAAGGACAGGGCTATGGCTACACCTTC. It translates to CASSEGQGYGYTF.

The chain is built from TRBV7-9 and TRBJ2-3, with 9 bases matching TRBD1. V lost 5 bases to trimming and J lost 1 base; unmatched junction nucleotides: 10. The germline gives CDR1 SEHNR, CDR2 FQNEAQ (reference sequence). The CDR3 has 17 residues. In DNA, the CDR3 is TGTGCCAGCAGCCTCGGGACAGGGTTCGGTGGCACAGATACGCAGTATTTT. Its protein is CASSLGTGFGGTDTQYF.

By share, this clone counts as medium-sized. This rearrangement joins TRBV7-2 to TRBJ1-2; a possible D gene is TRBD1 (5 bases). This CDR3 spans 14 amino acids. With 2 bases removed from V and 8 bases from J, the gap between germline ends came to 15 bases. Germline CDR1 is SGHTA and CDR2 is FQGNSA. The CDR3 DNA follows: TGTGCCAGCAGCTTAATGGGCGGCCCAGGGGGCTACACCTTC. It specifies CASSLMGGPGGYTF.